The source of this T cell receptor beta chain is a study of cytomegalovirus exposure and HLA in healthy donors. Assay used: immunoSEQ multiplex PCR; TCRdb lists only in-frame clones, some missing. Among 200,000 to 250,000 clones, approximately 87% were seen once, and the ten largest hold about 6%. The V end lost 0 bases, the J end lost 3 bases, and 17 bases lay between the germline ends. This CDR3 has 17 residues. In germline, CDR1 is MNHEY, CDR2 SMNVEV (reference sequence). The source is a woman younger than 35 in good health and CMV-seronegative. The source material was PBMCs. V and J are TRBV27 and TRBJ1-2; D not resolved. Here the CDR3 DNA reads TGTGCCAGCAGTTTATCCACCTCGCCCCCGAAGGACTATGGCTACACCTTC. This encodes CASSLSTSPPKDYGYTF.